The rows below give T cell receptor beta chains drawn from one sample of a study of cytomegalovirus exposure and HLA in healthy donors. Sequenced by immunoSEQ multiplex PCR; TCRdb stores in-frame clones only, minus some. This sample has under 200,000 clones, with approximately 79% found just once. The specimen sequenced was PBMCs. The receptors stem from a human donor in good health. The CDR3 runs from the conserved cysteine through the conserved F or W. The D gene is left open where the match is weak. Not every row has a clone size; where given, it reads once, few, many or a size class.

clone_size: -; d_call: -; j_call: TRBJ1-1; v_call: TRBV2; cdr3_aa: CASKQNTEAFF; cdr3_nt: TGTGCCAGCAAACAGAACACTGAAGCTTTCTTT
clone_size: -; d_call: -; j_call: TRBJ1-2; v_call: TRBV5-6; cdr3_aa: CASSLGYRGRNYGYTF; cdr3_nt: TGTGCCAGCAGCTTGGGTTATCGGGGTCGTAACTATGGCTACACCTTC
clone_size: -; d_call: TRBD2; j_call: TRBJ2-1; v_call: TRBV19; cdr3_aa: CASSLPQGEVTGGPFGDEQFF; cdr3_nt: TGTGCCAGTAGTCTCCCCCAGGGTGAGGTAACGGGGGGGCCGTTTGGGGATGAGCAGTTCTTC
clone_size: -; d_call: -; j_call: TRBJ1-5; v_call: TRBV2; cdr3_aa: CASSEGAYSNQPQHF; cdr3_nt: TGTGCCAGCAGTGAGGGAGCGTATAGCAATCAGCCCCAGCATTTT
clone_size: -; d_call: TRBD2; j_call: TRBJ2-3; v_call: TRBV2; cdr3_aa: CASSLALAGLPTDTQYF; cdr3_nt: TGTGCCAGCAGTTTAGCCCTAGCGGGATTACCCACAGATACGCAGTATTTT
clone_size: few; d_call: TRBD2; j_call: TRBJ2-1; v_call: TRBV6-6; cdr3_aa: CASRTSGGYSEQFF; cdr3_nt: TGTGCCAGCAGGACTAGCGGGGGGTATAGTGAGCAGTTCTTC
clone_size: -; d_call: -; j_call: TRBJ2-6; v_call: TRBV19; cdr3_aa: CASSRSGPGANVLTF; cdr3_nt: TGTGCCAGTAGTAGATCAGGGCCTGGGGCCAACGTCCTGACTTTC
clone_size: -; d_call: -; j_call: TRBJ2-7; v_call: TRBV11-3; cdr3_aa: CASSSAQGGEQYF; cdr3_nt: TGTGCCAGCAGCTCGGCTCAGGGAGGCGAGCAGTACTTC
clone_size: -; d_call: -; j_call: TRBJ2-3; v_call: TRBV7-9; cdr3_aa: CASSGQTKLADTQYF; cdr3_nt: TGTGCCAGCAGCGGACAGACCAAGCTAGCAGATACGCAGTATTTT
clone_size: -; d_call: -; j_call: TRBJ1-5; v_call: TRBV6-6; cdr3_aa: CASSSGSQPQHF; cdr3_nt: TGTGCCAGCAGTTCCGGGTCCCAGCCCCAGCATTTT
clone_size: -; d_call: -; j_call: TRBJ2-3; v_call: TRBV5-1; cdr3_aa: CASSFVNGFRTSTDTQYF; cdr3_nt: TGCGCCAGCAGCTTTGTAAATGGTTTCCGAACTAGCACAGATACGCAGTATTTT
clone_size: -; d_call: -; j_call: TRBJ1-6; v_call: TRBV9; cdr3_aa: CASSVGGAGRNSPLHF; cdr3_nt: TGTGCCAGCAGCGTAGGTGGGGCAGGGAGGAATTCACCCCTCCACTTT
clone_size: -; d_call: -; j_call: TRBJ1-4; v_call: TRBV7-9; cdr3_aa: CASSFVSSVGNEKLFF; cdr3_nt: TGTGCCAGCAGCTTTGTGTCTTCCGTCGGTAATGAAAAACTGTTTTTT
clone_size: -; d_call: TRBD2; j_call: TRBJ2-3; v_call: TRBV6-5; cdr3_aa: CASSTSGTSTDTQYF; cdr3_nt: TGTGCCAGCAGTACTAGCGGAACTAGCACAGATACGCAGTATTTT
clone_size: once; d_call: TRBD2; j_call: TRBJ2-7; v_call: TRBV6-5; cdr3_aa: CASSQGLATYEQYF; cdr3_nt: TGTGCCAGCAGTCAGGGACTAGCTACCTACGAGCAGTACTTC
clone_size: -; d_call: TRBD1; j_call: TRBJ1-2; v_call: TRBV7-9; cdr3_aa: CASSSILQGALDGYTF; cdr3_nt: TGTGCCAGCAGTTCAATCCTACAGGGGGCGTTGGATGGCTACACCTTC
clone_size: -; d_call: -; j_call: TRBJ1-2; v_call: TRBV7-2; cdr3_aa: CASSLVREYGYTF; cdr3_nt: TGTGCCAGCAGCCTAGTGAGGGAATATGGCTACACCTTC
clone_size: -; d_call: -; j_call: TRBJ2-3; v_call: TRBV5-6; cdr3_aa: CASSLGPSRLYF; cdr3_nt: TGTGCCAGCAGCTTGGGTCCTAGTCGACTGTATTTT
clone_size: -; d_call: -; j_call: TRBJ1-5; v_call: TRBV28; cdr3_aa: CASSLIPTEAYSNQPQHF; cdr3_nt: TGTGCCAGCAGTTTAATCCCAACCGAGGCATATAGCAATCAGCCCCAGCATTTT
clone_size: -; d_call: -; j_call: TRBJ1-1; v_call: TRBV15; cdr3_aa: CATKQGLNTEAFF; cdr3_nt: TGTGCCACCAAACAGGGTTTGAACACTGAAGCTTTCTTT
clone_size: -; d_call: TRBD1; j_call: TRBJ2-1; v_call: TRBV7-2; cdr3_aa: CASRLRQGPSGEQFF; cdr3_nt: TGTGCCAGCAGACTTAGACAGGGGCCCTCAGGGGAGCAGTTCTTC
clone_size: few; d_call: TRBD1; j_call: TRBJ2-5; v_call: TRBV7-3; cdr3_aa: CASSLTGGAVETQYF; cdr3_nt: TGTGCCAGCAGCTTAACAGGGGGCGCGGTAGAGACCCAGTACTTC
clone_size: -; d_call: -; j_call: TRBJ2-7; v_call: TRBV4-1; cdr3_aa: CASSQTSGRGYEQYF; cdr3_nt: TGCGCCAGCAGCCAAACCTCAGGGAGGGGGTACGAGCAGTACTTC
clone_size: -; d_call: -; j_call: TRBJ2-4; v_call: TRBV6-1; cdr3_aa: CASSPRVAKNIQYF; cdr3_nt: TGTGCCAGCAGTCCCAGGGTGGCCAAAAACATTCAGTACTTC
clone_size: -; d_call: -; j_call: TRBJ1-1; v_call: TRBV9; cdr3_aa: CASSSEGMNTEAFF; cdr3_nt: TGTGCCAGCAGCTCGGAGGGTATGAACACTGAAGCTTTCTTT
clone_size: -; d_call: -; j_call: TRBJ2-5; v_call: TRBV27; cdr3_aa: CASTASGWRQETQYF; cdr3_nt: TGTGCCAGCACAGCTTCAGGTTGGCGACAAGAGACCCAGTACTTC
clone_size: -; d_call: -; j_call: TRBJ1-5; v_call: TRBV6-1; cdr3_aa: CASTPSNQPQHF; cdr3_nt: TGTGCCAGCACCCCGAGCAATCAGCCCCAGCATTTT
clone_size: -; d_call: TRBD1; j_call: TRBJ1-5; v_call: TRBV6-1; cdr3_aa: CASSAPGGTGTNQPQHF; cdr3_nt: TGTGCCAGCAGTGCCCCAGGGGGGACAGGGACCAATCAGCCCCAGCATTTT
clone_size: once; d_call: -; j_call: TRBJ1-4; v_call: TRBV6-5; cdr3_aa: CASSYSWGLEKLFF; cdr3_nt: TGTGCCAGCAGTTACTCCTGGGGGCTTGAAAAACTGTTTTTT
clone_size: few; d_call: -; j_call: TRBJ1-2; v_call: TRBV27; cdr3_aa: CASSFRGTYGYTF; cdr3_nt: TGTGCCAGCAGTTTTAGGGGGACCTATGGCTACACCTTC
clone_size: -; d_call: -; j_call: TRBJ1-5; v_call: TRBV6-5; cdr3_aa: CASSSGVSNQPQHF; cdr3_nt: TGTGCCAGCAGCTCCGGGGTGAGCAATCAGCCCCAGCATTTT
clone_size: -; d_call: TRBD2; j_call: TRBJ2-1; v_call: TRBV2; cdr3_aa: CAEQTSGSSYNEQFF; cdr3_nt: TGTGCTGAGCAGACTAGCGGTAGCTCCTACAATGAGCAGTTCTTC
clone_size: -; d_call: TRBD1; j_call: TRBJ1-6; v_call: TRBV6-4; cdr3_aa: CASRAGGNSPLHF; cdr3_nt: TGTGCCAGCAGGGCAGGGGGGAATTCACCCCTCCACTTT
clone_size: -; d_call: -; j_call: TRBJ1-1; v_call: TRBV4-2; cdr3_aa: CASSQDGRVKNTEAFF; cdr3_nt: TGTGCCAGCAGCCAAGACGGTCGAGTTAAGAACACTGAAGCTTTCTTT
clone_size: -; d_call: -; j_call: TRBJ2-5; v_call: TRBV29-1; cdr3_aa: CSVESGLETQYF; cdr3_nt: TGCAGCGTTGAATCAGGGTTAGAGACCCAGTACTTC
clone_size: -; d_call: -; j_call: TRBJ2-3; v_call: TRBV19; cdr3_aa: CASSIQGLGALLDTDTQYF; cdr3_nt: TGTGCCAGTAGTATCCAGGGGCTTGGGGCCCTCTTAGATACAGATACGCAGTATTTT
clone_size: -; d_call: -; j_call: TRBJ1-4; v_call: TRBV5-4; cdr3_aa: CASSRRGRGYTNEKLFF; cdr3_nt: TGTGCCAGCAGCCGCAGGGGACGGGGTTATACTAATGAAAAACTGTTTTTT
clone_size: once; d_call: -; j_call: TRBJ1-2; v_call: TRBV7-2; cdr3_aa: CASSTWTPLIYGYTF; cdr3_nt: TGTGCCAGCAGCACTTGGACACCTTTAATCTATGGCTACACCTTC
clone_size: few; d_call: -; j_call: TRBJ1-3; v_call: TRBV5-4; cdr3_aa: CASSLEQGKTGNTIYF; cdr3_nt: TGTGCCAGCAGCTTGGAGCAGGGGAAGACTGGAAACACCATATATTTT
clone_size: few; d_call: -; j_call: TRBJ1-1; v_call: TRBV25-1; cdr3_aa: CASSVTGTTEAFF; cdr3_nt: TGTGCCAGCAGTGTTACAGGGACCACTGAAGCTTTCTTT
clone_size: -; d_call: -; j_call: TRBJ2-5; v_call: TRBV5-1; cdr3_aa: CASSLGPSQETQYF; cdr3_nt: TGCGCCAGCAGCTTGGGGCCAAGCCAAGAGACCCAGTACTTC